The sequence of this TCR beta chain was determined in a study of cytomegalovirus exposure and HLA in healthy donors. Overall study: From 170 million or so T cells, an earlier analysis saw roughly 100 million unique TCR beta sequences.

Donors counted as nominally healthy when sampled, yet unrecorded immune exposures were likely. Points from the study as a whole: The later analysis indicated that the majority of CMV-associated TCR beta chains appeared HLA-restricted. CMV antigen specificity was confirmed in vitro for a few CMV-associated chains.

It was with 60 Vbeta and 13 Jbeta primers that the PCR ran. Assay: immunoSEQ multiplex PCR; the TCRdb copy retains only in-frame clones and omits some. The sample yields more than 95,000 clones, 60% to 75% seen once. Germline values: CDR1 MDHEN, CDR2 SYDVKM. Trimming stripped 2 bases from V and 6 bases from J, with 10 bases between. The CDR3 is 13 amino acids. Concerning this clone itself: The antigen is undetermined.

The V gene is TRBV28, the J gene TRBJ2-5; D perhaps matches TRBD1 (5 bases). The TCR comes from a man aged 60 to 75 in good health and CMV-seronegative. Material for sequencing was PBMCs. In nucleotides, the CDR3 is TGTGCCAGCAGTTTAGCCAGGGTACAGACCCAGTACTTC. This sequence encodes CASSLARVQTQYF.